Listed here is a single T cell receptor (beta chain). The clone's antigen remains unknown. Base qualities are missing; no much larger clone stands one base away. The data are from a study of blood T cells in healthy people across ages (dated by TCRdb to between 2014 and 2017). About the study as a whole: In model experiments, template switching captured roughly one uniquely barcoded TCR beta cDNA molecule for every two T cells. Using deep sequencing normalized with unique cDNA molecular identifiers, the study measured how TCR beta repertoire diversity changes with age. Four age groups were formed from the donors: young (average about 17 years), middle-aged (approximately 40), aged (about 62) and long-lived (around 82). Donors of different ages were randomly distributed across sequencing lanes to avoid experimental bias. Two additional independent replicas of 1 million unique cDNA reads from the same blood draw were analyzed for two donors (one aged 18 to 30 and one aged 80 or older).

Donors were 39 systemically healthy Caucasian individuals from Russia aged roughly 6 to 95 years. Each donor gave 8 to 10 milliliters of peripheral blood, drawn into EDTA-treated Vacutainer tubes. Ficoll-Paque density-gradient centrifugation was used to isolate PBMCs, with at least 7 million per sample. Trizol reagent was used to extract total RNA from the PBMCs, yielding at least 6 micrograms per sample. The percentages of naive CD45RAhigh/CD27high T cells were determined by flow cytometry on a PBMC aliquot from every donor. Library preparation used 5' RACE. Sequencing used an Illumina HiSeq 2500. A second PCR of roughly 7 to 11 cycles was run with a J-beta primer mix and a sample-barcoded 5' primer. Each TCR beta cDNA molecule received a unique molecular identifier from a template-switch 5' adaptor carrying 12 random nucleotides. Each sample yielded at least 3 million CDR3-containing paired-end reads. The Mint cDNA synthesis kit, primed by a TRBC-specific oligonucleotide, was used to synthesize first-strand cDNA from all RNA. All cDNA was treated with uracil-DNA glycosylase and then went through a first 18-cycle PCR with the universal primers M1SS and BC2_uni_R. On the study's bioinformatics: Each sample was normalized by randomly selecting 1 million high-quality reads, each carrying a distinct molecular identifier. Instead of being binned into consensus sequences, reads with shared molecular identifiers were discarded. MiTCR, run with a Q25 quality threshold and the strictest error-elimination algorithm, handled CDR3 identification, clonotype clustering and error correction. A nonparametric unseen species model with Euler transformation was used to estimate lower-bound total TCR beta diversity. TCRdb redid the processing of the public reads, applying fastp at Q25 and MiXCR, and retained in-frame beta chains. For every CDR3 protein sequence, its rows merge into one entry that carries the most common genes and DNA. The authors' filters were not applied to this entry. The sample has about 1.5 million distinct CDR3 sequences on record, under 55% of them singletons. The biggest ten clones account for just over 4% of the sample.

Points the paper makes about the study in general: The long-lived group showed more naive CD4+ T cells, fewer expanded clones and increased TCR diversity than the aged group, suggesting age selection. There was a strong correlation between observed TCR beta diversity and the percentage of naive T cells measured by flow cytometry. Estimates of total diversity based on one million sequenced T cells were regarded as lower bounds and as underestimates. Because profiling used bulk unsorted PBMCs, naive and antigen-experienced compartments could not be compared conclusively. Donor CMV infection status was unknown, potentially confounding age-related changes in expanded clonotypes. As age increased, observed TCR beta diversity per million T cells dropped in a roughly linear way, and a significant reduction was already evident by age approximately 40.

Deletion took 2 bases off V and 2 bases off J, with a span of 10 bases between the germline ends. The germline V gene supplies CDR1 SGHDN and CDR2 FVKESK. The CDR3 runs 14 amino acids, cysteine and phenylalanine included. The read is trimmed to its CDR3 DNA, 42 bases read in frame from base 1. The sample was blood. The chain uses TRBV14 and TRBJ2-7, and TRBD2 may be the D gene, going by 5 matching bases. The clonotype was recovered from a woman under 30 in good health. CDR3 region: CASSQRERAYEQYF. The nucleotide sequence reads as follows: TGTGCCAGCAGCCAAAGGGAGAGGGCCTACGAGCAGTACTTC.